One TCR beta chain is described in this entry. These data are taken from a study of blood T cell repertoires in COVID-19. Study in general: Samples taken during acute and convalescent COVID-19 were collected in the United States, Italy and Spain.

Sequenced by immunoSEQ multiplex PCR; TCRdb stores in-frame clones only, minus some. The sample has hundreds of thousands of clones, around 92% seen once. The CDR3 loop spans 17 amino acids. Germline V CDR1 and CDR2: SGDLS, YYNGEE. V lost 2 bases to trimming and J lost 0 bases; unmatched junction nucleotides: 8. Input material: PBMCs or T cells enriched from blood (not recorded which). The chain is built from TRBV9 and TRBJ2-1; 7 bases line up with TRBD2. The receptor was derived from a woman aged 30 to 39 who had recovered from COVID-19. CDR3 amino acids: CASSVSGTANSYNEQFF. In nucleotides, the CDR3 is TGTGCCAGCAGCGTCAGCGGGACGGCGAACTCCTACAATGAGCAGTTCTTC.